Reported below is one T cell receptor beta chain. The data derive from a study of CD8 T cells in Susac syndrome. Study overall: When blood was drawn, patients with Susac syndrome were on intravenous immunoglobulin alone, on corticosteroids, or therapy-naive.

The RNA input was roughly 0.5 to 1 ug, and it was reverse transcribed with random hexamers. TCRdb independently ran MiXCR on the immunoSEQ multiplex PCR reads; one entry per CDR3 protein. The sample has under 95,000 distinct CDR3 sequences; around 94% are singletons. The CDR3 is made up of 16 amino acids. Germline V gives CDR1 SEHNR, CDR2 FQNEAQ (reference sequence). V was shortened by 1 base and J by 1 base, with 13 bases between the two germline ends. The source material was CD4+ T cells from PBMCs. The chain carries TRBV7-9 and TRBJ1-1; D unclear. The sequence was obtained from a human donor with Susac syndrome. For the CDR3, the DNA is TGTGCCAGCAGCTTAGGACGGTTGGGTAAGAACACTGAAGCTTTCTTT. Amino acids: CASSLGRLGKNTEAFF.